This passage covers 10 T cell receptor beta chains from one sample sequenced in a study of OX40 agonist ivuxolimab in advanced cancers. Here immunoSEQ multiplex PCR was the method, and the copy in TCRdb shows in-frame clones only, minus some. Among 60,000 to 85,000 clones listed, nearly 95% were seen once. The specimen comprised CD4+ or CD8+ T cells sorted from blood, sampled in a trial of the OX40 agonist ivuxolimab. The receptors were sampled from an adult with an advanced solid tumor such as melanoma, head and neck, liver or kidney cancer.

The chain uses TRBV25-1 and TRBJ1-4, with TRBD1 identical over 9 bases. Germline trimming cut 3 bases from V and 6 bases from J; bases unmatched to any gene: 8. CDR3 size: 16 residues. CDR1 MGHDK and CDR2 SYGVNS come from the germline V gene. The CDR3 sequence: CASSDPEQGAHEKLFF. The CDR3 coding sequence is TGTGCCAGCAGTGATCCCGAACAGGGGGCGCATGAAAAACTGTTTTTT. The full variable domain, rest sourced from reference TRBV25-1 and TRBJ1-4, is EADIYQTPRYLVIGTGKKITLECSQTMGHDKMYWYQQDPGMELHLIHYSYGVNSTEKGDLSSESTVSRIRTEHFPLTLESARPSHTSQYLCASSDPEQGAHEKLFFGSGTQLSVL.

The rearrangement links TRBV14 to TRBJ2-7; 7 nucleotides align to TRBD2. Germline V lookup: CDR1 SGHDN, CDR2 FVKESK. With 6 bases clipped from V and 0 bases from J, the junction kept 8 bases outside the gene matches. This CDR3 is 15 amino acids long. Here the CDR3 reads CASRSSGGSSYEQYF. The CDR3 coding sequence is TGTGCCAGCAGGTCTAGCGGTGGCAGCTCCTACGAGCAGTACTTC.

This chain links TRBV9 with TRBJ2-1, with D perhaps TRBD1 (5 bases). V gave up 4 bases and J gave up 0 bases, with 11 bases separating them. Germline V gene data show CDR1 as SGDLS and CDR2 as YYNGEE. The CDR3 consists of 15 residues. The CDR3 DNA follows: TGTGCCAGCAGCTTTGACAGCCGCTCCTACAATGAGCAGTTCTTC. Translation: CASSFDSRSYNEQFF.

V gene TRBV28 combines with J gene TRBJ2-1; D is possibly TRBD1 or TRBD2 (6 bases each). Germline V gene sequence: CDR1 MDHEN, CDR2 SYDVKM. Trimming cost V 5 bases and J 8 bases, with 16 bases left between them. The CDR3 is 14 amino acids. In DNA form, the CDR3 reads TGTGCCAGCAGTCGAGGGGGGCCTGGGGATGAGCAGTTCTTC. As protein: CASSRGGPGDEQFF. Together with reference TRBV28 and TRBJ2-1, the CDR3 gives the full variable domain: DVKVTQSSRYLVKRTGEKVFLECVQDMDHENMFWYRQDPGLGLRLIYFSYDVKMKEKGDIPEGYSVSREKKERFSLILESASTNQTSMYLCASSRGGPGDEQFFGPGTRLTVL.

The CDR3 sequence: CASSQGPGGDTQYF. The CDR3 nucleotides read TGCGCCAGCAGCCAAGGCCCCGGGGGGGATACGCAGTATTTT. The chain joins TRBV4-1 to TRBJ2-3; TRBD2 matches at 7 bases. The CDR3 consists of 14 residues. Germline lookup yields CDR1 MGHRA and CDR2 YSYEKL. V gave up 1 base and J gave up 6 bases; unmatched junction bases: 4.

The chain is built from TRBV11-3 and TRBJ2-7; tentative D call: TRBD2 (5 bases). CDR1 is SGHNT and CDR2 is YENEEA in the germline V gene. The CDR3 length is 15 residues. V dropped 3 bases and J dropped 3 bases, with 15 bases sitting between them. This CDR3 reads CASSFEAGGHYEQYF. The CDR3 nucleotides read TGTGCCAGCAGCTTCGAAGCTGGCGGGCACTACGAGCAGTACTTC.

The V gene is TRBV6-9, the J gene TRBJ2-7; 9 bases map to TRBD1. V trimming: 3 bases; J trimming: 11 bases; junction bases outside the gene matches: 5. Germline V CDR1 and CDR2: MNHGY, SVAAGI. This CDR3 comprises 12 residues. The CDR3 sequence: CASSYGQGSEYF. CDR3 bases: TGTGCCAGCAGTTACGGACAGGGGTCGGAGTACTTC.

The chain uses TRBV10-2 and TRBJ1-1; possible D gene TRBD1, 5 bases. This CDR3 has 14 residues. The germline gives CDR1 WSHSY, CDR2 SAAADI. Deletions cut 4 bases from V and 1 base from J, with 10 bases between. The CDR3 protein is CASSATGGNTEAFF. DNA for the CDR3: TGCGCCAGCAGTGCTACCGGGGGGAACACTGAAGCTTTCTTT.

The CDR3 DNA reads as TGTGCCAGCAGCGGGAGAGACAGGGGCCCAAACTATGGCTACACCTTC. Amino acids: CASSGRDRGPNYGYTF. The chain is built from TRBV7-9 and TRBJ1-2; 8 nucleotides agree with TRBD1. The CDR3 extends over 16 amino acids. Germline-derived CDR1 and CDR2 are SEHNR and FQNEAQ (reference sequence). The V and J ends lost 5 bases and 2 bases, in that order; junction bases with no gene match: 10.

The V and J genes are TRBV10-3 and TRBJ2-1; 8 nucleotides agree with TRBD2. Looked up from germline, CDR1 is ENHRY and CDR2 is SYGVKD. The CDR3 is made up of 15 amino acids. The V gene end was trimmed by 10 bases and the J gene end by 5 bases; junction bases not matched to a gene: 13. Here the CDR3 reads CASTVRPREDNEQFF. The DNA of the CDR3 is TGTGCCAGCACGGTCCGTCCGCGGGAGGACAATGAGCAGTTCTTC.